This TCR beta chain emerged from a study of spatial heterogeneity in lung cancer. Overall study context: As counted in raw reads, each unique TCR and UMI combination appeared more than ten times on average. Study observations and caveats: Ubiquitous, expanded tumor-derived TCRs were more frequently observed in blood at resection than at follow-up.

Per germline, CDR1 DFQATT and CDR2 SNEGSKA (reference sequence). The CDR3 length is 14 residues. The V end was cut by 0 bases, the J end by 3 bases, with 10 bases between. Stated time point: sample taken at primary tumor resection. The authors sequenced whole RNA from tumor, nontumor lung or frozen PBMC without sorting. This clonotype was detected many times. As yet, its antigen is unknown. TCR cDNA molecules each carried a unique molecular identifier. TCRdb re-called the 5' RACE reads with MiXCR, one entry per CDR3 protein. The sample includes 23,000 or so distinct CDR3 sequences, 7% seen only once; the top ten take over 11%.

The TCR comes from a male donor with early-stage non-small cell lung cancer. The chain has TRBV20-1 and TRBJ2-3; D gene uncertain. This specimen was PBMCs, taken at surgery. CDR3 nucleotide sequence: TGCAGTGCTAGAGATAGGGCAAAAACAGATACGCAGTATTTT. Amino acids: CSARDRAKTDTQYF.